This TCR beta chain was identified in a study of T cells after yellow fever vaccination. TCRdb ran MiXCR on the 5' RACE reads and lists one entry per CDR3 protein. The table records just over 250,000 distinct CDR3 sequences, roughly 5.2% of them present only once. A note on this clonotype: Its antigen is unidentified.

Germline-derived CDR1 and CDR2 are SGHRS and YFSETQ. V lost 4 bases and J lost 3, with 14 bases in between. The CDR3 totals 14 residues. Whole-study findings and limits: When the response was secondary, it was weaker but reached its peak faster, day 5 versus 15.

The specimen comprised CD4+ T cells sorted from PBMCs, sampled on the day of the yellow fever booster vaccination. This receptor was obtained from a man aged 18-30 years who received the YFV17D yellow fever vaccine. The chain uses TRBV5-1 and TRBJ2-7; no clear D gene. CDR3 sequence reads: CASSPSGVNYEQYV. CDR3 coding DNA: TGCGCCAGCAGCCCCTCCGGAGTTAACTACGAGCAGTACGTC.